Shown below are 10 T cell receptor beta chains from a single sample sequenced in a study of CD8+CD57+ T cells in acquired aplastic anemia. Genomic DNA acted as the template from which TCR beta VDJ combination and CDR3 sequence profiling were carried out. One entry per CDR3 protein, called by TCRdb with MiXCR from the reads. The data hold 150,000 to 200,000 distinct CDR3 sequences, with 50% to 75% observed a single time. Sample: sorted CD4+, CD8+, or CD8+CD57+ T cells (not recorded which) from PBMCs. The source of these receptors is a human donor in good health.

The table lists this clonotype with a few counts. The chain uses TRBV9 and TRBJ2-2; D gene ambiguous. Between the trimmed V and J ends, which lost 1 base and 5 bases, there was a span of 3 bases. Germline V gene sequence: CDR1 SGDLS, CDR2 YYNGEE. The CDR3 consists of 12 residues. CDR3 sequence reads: CASSVSTGELFF. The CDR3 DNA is TGTGCCAGCAGCGTATCAACCGGGGAGCTGTTTTTT.

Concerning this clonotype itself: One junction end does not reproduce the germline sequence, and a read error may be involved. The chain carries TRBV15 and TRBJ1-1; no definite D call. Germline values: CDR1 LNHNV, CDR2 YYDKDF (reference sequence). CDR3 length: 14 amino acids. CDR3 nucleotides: TGTGCCACCAGCAGAGTAGTGATGAACACTGAAGCTTCCTTT. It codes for CATSRVVMNTEASF.

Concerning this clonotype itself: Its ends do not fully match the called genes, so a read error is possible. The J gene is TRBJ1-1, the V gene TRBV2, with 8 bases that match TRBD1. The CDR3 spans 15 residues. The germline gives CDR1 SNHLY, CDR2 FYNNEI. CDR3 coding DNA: TGTGCCAGCAGTGTCCAGACAGGGGAGGGCACTGAGGCTTTCTTT. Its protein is CASSVQTGEGTEAFF. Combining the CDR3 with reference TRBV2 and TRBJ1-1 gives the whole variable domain EPEVTQTPSHQVTQMGQEVILRCVPISNHLYFYWYRQILGQKVEFLVSFYNNEISEKSEIFDDQFSVERPDGSNFTLKIRSTKLEDSAMYFCASSVQTGEGTEAFFGQGTRLTVV.

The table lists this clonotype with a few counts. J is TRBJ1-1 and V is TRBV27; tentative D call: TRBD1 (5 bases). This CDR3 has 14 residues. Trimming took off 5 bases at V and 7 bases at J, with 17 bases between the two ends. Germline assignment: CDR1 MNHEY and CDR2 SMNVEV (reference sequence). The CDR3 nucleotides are TGTGCCAGCAGTCCGGGGGTATTCCGGCGTGAAGCTTTCTTT. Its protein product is CASSPGVFRREAFF.

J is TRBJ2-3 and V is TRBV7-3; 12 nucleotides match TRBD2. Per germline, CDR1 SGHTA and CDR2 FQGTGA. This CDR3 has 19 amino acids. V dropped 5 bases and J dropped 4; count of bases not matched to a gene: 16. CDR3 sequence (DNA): TGTGCCAGCAGCGCTACTCCCCTACTAGCGGGGGGCAGGCCAGATACGCAGTATTTT. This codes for CASSATPLLAGGRPDTQYF. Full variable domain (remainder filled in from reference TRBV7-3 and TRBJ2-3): GAGVSQTPSNKVTEKGKYVELRCDPISGHTALYWYRQSLGQGPEFLIYFQGTGAADDSGLPNDRFFAVRPEGSVSTLKIQRTERGDSAVYLCASSATPLLAGGRPDTQYFGPGTRLTVL.

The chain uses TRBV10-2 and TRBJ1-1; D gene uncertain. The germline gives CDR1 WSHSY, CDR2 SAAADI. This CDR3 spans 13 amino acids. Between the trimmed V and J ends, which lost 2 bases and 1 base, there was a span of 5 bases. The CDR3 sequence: CASSERKNTEAFF. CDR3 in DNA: TGCGCCAGCAGTGAGAGGAAGAACACTGAAGCTTTCTTT.

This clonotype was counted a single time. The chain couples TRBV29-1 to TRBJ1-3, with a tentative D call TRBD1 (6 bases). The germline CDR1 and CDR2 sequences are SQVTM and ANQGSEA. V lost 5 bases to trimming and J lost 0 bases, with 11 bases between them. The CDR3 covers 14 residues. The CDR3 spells CSVPTGTSGNTIYF. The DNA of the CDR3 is TGCAGCGTTCCTACAGGGACCTCTGGAAACACCATATATTTT.

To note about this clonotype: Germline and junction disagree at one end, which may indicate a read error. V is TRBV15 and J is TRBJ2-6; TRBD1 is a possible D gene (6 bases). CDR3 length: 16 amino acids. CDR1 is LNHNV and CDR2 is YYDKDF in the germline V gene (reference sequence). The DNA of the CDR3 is TGTGCCACCAGCAGAGACAGGGGAACTGGGGCTAACGTCCTGACTTTC. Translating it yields CATSRDRGTGANVLTF.

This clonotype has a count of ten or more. The CDR3 is CASSLGRWNTEAFF. The CDR3 nucleotides are TGCGCCAGCAGCTTGGGACGGTGGAACACTGAAGCTTTCTTT. The chain is built from TRBV5-1 and TRBJ1-1; D unclear. The CDR3 is made up of 14 amino acids. The V gene's germline CDR1 is SGHRS and CDR2 YFSETQ. V gave up 0 bases and J gave up 1 base, with 7 bases separating them.

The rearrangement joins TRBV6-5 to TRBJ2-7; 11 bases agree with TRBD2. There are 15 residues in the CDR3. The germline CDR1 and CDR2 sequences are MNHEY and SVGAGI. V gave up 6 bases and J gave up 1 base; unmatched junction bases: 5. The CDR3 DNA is TGTGCCAGCAGCCTACTAGCGGGAGCATCCTACGAGCAGTACTTC. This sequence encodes CASSLLAGASYEQYF.